This TCR beta chain derives from a study of radiation and T cells in renal cell carcinoma. Germline-derived CDR1 and CDR2 are SGHDN and FVKESK. The CDR3 extends over 15 amino acids. Deletions cut 7 bases from V and 2 bases from J, with 17 bases between. Turning to this clone: Antigen: not known.

TCRdb keeps only in-frame clones here, not all; method: immunoSEQ multiplex PCR. The table lists 75,000 to 95,000 clones, just under 85% of them singletons, with 9.4% in the top ten. Time point specified: blood 4 weeks post-SBRT, at nephrectomy. The treatment is: 15 Gy SBRT to primary tumor, nephrectomy 4 weeks later. Nephrectomy followed 15 Gy stereotactic body radiation by 4 weeks. General study points: In blood, top tumor clones expanded by 2 weeks, shrinking by 4.

The chain couples TRBV14 to TRBJ1-2, with D possibly matching TRBD1 (5 bases). The sample in question was blood, obtained from a patient whose treatment included radiotherapy and nephrectomy. The sequence came from a middle-aged man with renal cell carcinoma. CDR3 amino acids: CASIADSGQNYGYTF. The DNA for the CDR3 is TGTGCCAGCATCGCCGACAGCGGGCAGAACTATGGCTACACCTTC.